The table lists the clone carrying this TCR beta chain with a few counts. This sample was taken from a study of T cells after yellow fever vaccination. By 5'RACE template switching, TCR cDNA was produced, with a universal primer site and UMIs added in the process. TCRdb reanalysed the 5' RACE reads using MiXCR and keeps one entry per CDR3 protein. The sample lists approximately 550,000 distinct CDR3 sequences, roughly 21% occurring once. CDR1 is SEHNR and CDR2 is FQNEAQ in the germline V gene (reference sequence). The CDR3 covers 17 residues. After removal of 5 bases from V and 7 bases from J, the junction contained 11 bases not matched to a gene.

This chain joins TRBV7-9 and TRBJ2-2, with 12 nucleotides matching TRBD2. The clonotype comes from a man younger than 40 who received the YFV17D yellow fever vaccine. The sample in question was PBMCs, obtained 15 days after the yellow fever booster vaccination. The CDR3 spells CASSPQTSGRLDGELFF. The CDR3, as DNA: TGTGCCAGCAGCCCGCAGACTAGCGGGAGATTGGACGGGGAGCTGTTTTTT.